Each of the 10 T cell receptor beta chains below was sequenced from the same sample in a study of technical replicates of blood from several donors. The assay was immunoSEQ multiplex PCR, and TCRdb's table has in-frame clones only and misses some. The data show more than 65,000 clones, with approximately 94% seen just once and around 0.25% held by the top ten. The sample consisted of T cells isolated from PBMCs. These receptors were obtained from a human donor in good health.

The CDR3 here is CASSLGSTDLGAFF. For the CDR3, the DNA is TGTGCCAGCAGCTTGGGAAGTACAGATCTTGGAGCTTTCTTT. This rearrangement joins TRBV5-6 to TRBJ1-1; no definite D call. The CDR3 has 14 amino acids. Germline CDR1 is SGHDT and CDR2 is YYEEEE. V was clipped by 0 bases and J by 10 bases, with 16 bases between them.

The CDR3 coding sequence is TGTGCCAGCAGCCAAGGACTAGCGGGGGGGCAAAATGAGCAGTTCTTC. The encoded protein is CASSQGLAGGQNEQFF. This chain connects TRBV4-2 to TRBJ2-1; 14 bases agree with TRBD2. Unmatched junction bases numbered 3, after V lost 1 base and J lost 7 bases. Germline V gives CDR1 LGHNA, CDR2 YNFKEQ. The CDR3 spans 16 residues.

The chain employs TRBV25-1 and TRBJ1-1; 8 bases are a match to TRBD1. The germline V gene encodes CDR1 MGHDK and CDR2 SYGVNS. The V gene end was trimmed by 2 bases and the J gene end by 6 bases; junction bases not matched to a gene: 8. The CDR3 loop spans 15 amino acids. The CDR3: CASSETTGGFPEAFF. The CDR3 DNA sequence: TGTGCCAGCAGTGAAACTACAGGGGGATTTCCTGAAGCTTTCTTT.

The CDR3 sequence is CASSQDTLLSGGALETQYF. The CDR3 bases are TGCGCCAGCAGCCAAGATACTCTCCTTAGCGGGGGGGCCTTAGAGACCCAGTACTTC. V gene TRBV4-1 combines with J gene TRBJ2-5; 11 bases match TRBD2. J was trimmed by 4 bases and V by 0 bases; bases with no gene match: 13. Germline V gene data show CDR1 as MGHRA and CDR2 as YSYEKL. The CDR3 consists of 19 residues.

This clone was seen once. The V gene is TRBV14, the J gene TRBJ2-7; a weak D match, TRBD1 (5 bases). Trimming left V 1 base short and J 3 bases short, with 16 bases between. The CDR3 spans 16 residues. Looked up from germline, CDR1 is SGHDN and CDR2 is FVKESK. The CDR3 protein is CASSQGVRGVDYEQYF. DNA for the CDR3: TGTGCCAGCAGCCAAGGGGTAAGGGGTGTGGACTACGAGCAGTACTTC. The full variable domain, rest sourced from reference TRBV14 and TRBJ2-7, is EAGVTQFPSHSVIEKGQTVTLRCDPISGHDNLYWYRRVMGKEIKFLLHFVKESKQDESGMPNNRFLAERTGGTYSTLKVQPAELEDSGVYFCASSQGVRGVDYEQYFGPGTRLTVT.

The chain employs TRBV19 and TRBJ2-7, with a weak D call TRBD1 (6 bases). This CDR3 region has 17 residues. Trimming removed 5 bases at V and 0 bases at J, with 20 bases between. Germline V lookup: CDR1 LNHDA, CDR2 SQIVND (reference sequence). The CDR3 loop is CASSEDSFTFSSYEQYF. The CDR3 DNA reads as TGTGCCAGTAGTGAGGACAGCTTTACCTTTAGCTCCTACGAGCAGTACTTC.

In DNA form, the CDR3 reads TGTGCCGGAACAGGGGCGGGCCCGGGCGAGCAGTACTTC. As protein: CAGTGAGPGEQYF. The gene calls are TRBV30 and TRBJ2-7; 7 nucleotides line up with TRBD1. The CDR3 consists of 13 residues. With 8 bases clipped from V and 6 bases from J, the junction kept 13 bases outside the gene matches. Per germline, CDR1 GTSNPN and CDR2 SVGIG (reference sequence).

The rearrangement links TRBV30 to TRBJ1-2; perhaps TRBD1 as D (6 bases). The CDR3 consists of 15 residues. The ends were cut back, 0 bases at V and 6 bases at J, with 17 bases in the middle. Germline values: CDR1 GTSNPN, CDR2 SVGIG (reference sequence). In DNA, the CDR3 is TGTGCCTGGAGTGTAGGGGGGGCCCACGGCGATGGCTACACCTTC. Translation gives CAWSVGGAHGDGYTF.

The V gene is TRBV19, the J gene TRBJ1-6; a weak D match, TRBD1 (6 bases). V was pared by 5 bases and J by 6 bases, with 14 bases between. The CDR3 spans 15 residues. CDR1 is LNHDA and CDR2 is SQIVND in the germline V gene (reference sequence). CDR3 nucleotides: TGTGCCAGTAGTCCCGGGACATTGATTAATTCACCCCTCCACTTT. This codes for CASSPGTLINSPLHF.

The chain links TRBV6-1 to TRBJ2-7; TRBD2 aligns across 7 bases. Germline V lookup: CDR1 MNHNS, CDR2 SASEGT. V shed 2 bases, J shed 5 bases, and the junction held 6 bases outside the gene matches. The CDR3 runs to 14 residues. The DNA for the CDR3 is TGTGCCAGCAGTGAATCAATAGCGGGCCACGAGCAGTACTTC. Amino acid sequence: CASSESIAGHEQYF.